These 19 T cell receptor beta chains originate from one sample sequenced in a study of control samples from healthy donors and cancer patients. Profiling relied on immunoSEQ multiplex PCR, and the TCRdb table lists in-frame clones only, not all of them. The table includes around 170,000 clones, roughly 92% detected once. Sequenced material: blood. The receptors were sampled from a woman younger than 45 in good health.

Only a few counts were recorded for this clone. V gene TRBV4-1 combines with J gene TRBJ2-3; D is perhaps TRBD1 or TRBD2 (5 bases each). Trimming shortened V by 1 base and J by 6 bases, and 14 bases separated the two germline ends. CDR1 is MGHRA, CDR2 YSYEKL, per germline. CDR3 size: 15 residues. The CDR3 DNA is TGCGCCAGCAGCCAAGTGGTCGTGGGGGTCGATACGCAGTATTTT. This encodes CASSQVVVGVDTQYF.

The gene calls are TRBV27 and TRBJ2-1, with D unclear. The V gene's germline CDR1 is MNHEY and CDR2 SMNVEV (reference sequence). The CDR3 contains 16 residues. V dropped 2 bases and J dropped 8 bases, with 19 bases sitting between them. CDR3 sequence: CASSLLTTFDNDEQFF. Here the CDR3 DNA reads TGTGCCAGCAGTTTACTCACAACCTTTGATAACGATGAGCAGTTCTTC.

This chain links TRBV7-2 with TRBJ2-3; TRBD2 is a possible D gene (5 bases). Trimming shortened V by 1 base and J by 2 bases, and 16 bases separated the two germline ends. CDR1 is SGHTA and CDR2 is FQGNSA in the germline V gene. This CDR3 spans 17 amino acids. CDR3 in DNA: TGTGCCAGCAGCTTAGTGGGGAGAAGGTCCCCCACAGATACGCAGTATTTT. It codes for CASSLVGRRSPTDTQYF.

The chain employs TRBV2 and TRBJ1-4; tentative D call: TRBD1 (6 bases). There are 14 residues in the CDR3. V gave up 7 bases and J gave up 2 bases, with 11 bases separating them. CDR1 is SNHLY, CDR2 FYNNEI, per germline. CDR3 DNA sequence: TGTGCCAGCACAGGGGTTACGACTAATGAAAAACTGTTTTTT. Translation gives CASTGVTTNEKLFF. The entire variable domain, with the rest obtained from reference TRBV2 and TRBJ1-4, is as follows: EPEVTQTPSHQVTQMGQEVILRCVPISNHLYFYWYRQILGQKVEFLVSFYNNEISEKSEIFDDQFSVERPDGSNFTLKIRSTKLEDSAMYFCASTGVTTNEKLFFGSGTQLSVL.

The chain recombines TRBV6-2 or TRBV6-3 with TRBJ2-3; 10 bases agree with TRBD2. J gave up 1 base and V 4 bases, and 2 bases lay outside the gene matches. Germline CDR1 MNHEY, CDR2 SVGEGT. The CDR3 spans 15 residues. The CDR3 DNA follows: TGTGCCAGCAGTTCCGGGACTAGCGGCACAGATACGCAGTATTTT. This codes for CASSSGTSGTDTQYF.

V is TRBV5-6 and J is TRBJ2-3; tentative D call: TRBD1 (6 bases). The V gene's germline CDR1 is SGHDT and CDR2 YYEEEE. The V gene lost 0 bases and the J gene lost 1 base, with 6 bases spanning the gap. This CDR3 has 14 residues. The CDR3: CASSLGTGTDTQYF. The CDR3, as DNA: TGTGCCAGCAGCTTGGGGACAGGCACAGATACGCAGTATTTT.

The chain uses TRBV11-2 and TRBJ1-6; weak D call: TRBD1 (5 bases). The CDR3 covers 15 residues. Trimming removed 5 bases at V and 9 bases at J, with 17 bases between. Germline V gives CDR1 SGHAT, CDR2 FQNNGV. For the CDR3, the DNA is TGTGCCAGCAGCCAGGACACGGGTCCGGCTTCACCCCTCCACTTT. This encodes CASSQDTGPASPLHF.

The rearrangement links TRBV28 to TRBJ2-7; 12 nucleotides align to TRBD2. After removal of 6 bases from V and 7 bases from J, the junction contained 7 bases not matched to a gene. Germline assignment: CDR1 MDHEN and CDR2 SYDVKM. The CDR3 has 14 amino acids. The DNA for the CDR3 is TGTGCCAGCAGCCGGACTAGCGGGATGAGGGAGCAGTACTTC. Amino acids: CASSRTSGMREQYF.

Only one count was recorded for this clone. The chain couples TRBV28 to TRBJ2-1; a possible D gene is TRBD1 (5 bases). The CDR3 covers 17 residues. Germline CDR1 reads MDHEN; CDR2 reads SYDVKM. Between the trimmed V and J ends, which lost 4 bases and 0 bases, there was a span of 16 bases. The CDR3: CASSSELDTSSYNEQFF. DNA of the CDR3: TGTGCCAGCAGTTCCGAACTGGACACGAGCTCCTACAATGAGCAGTTCTTC.

J is TRBJ2-7 and V is TRBV12-3 or TRBV12-4; D unresolved. CDR3 length equals 12 residues. V was shortened by 5 bases and J by 3 bases, with 8 bases between the two germline ends. The CDR3 DNA is TGTGCCAGCAGTCCCACCTACTACGAGCAGTACTTC. Its translation is CASSPTYYEQYF.

The V gene is TRBV7-9, the J gene TRBJ2-1, with 12 bases lining up with TRBD2. Per germline, CDR1 SEHNR and CDR2 FQNEAQ (reference sequence). The CDR3 length is 16 residues. The trim removed 5 bases at V and 6 bases at J, leaving 8 bases unmatched. The CDR3 nucleotides are TGTGCCAGCAGCCAAATCCGACTAGCGGGAGTCAATGAGCAGTTCTTC. Translation: CASSQIRLAGVNEQFF. Supplemented by reference TRBV7-9 and TRBJ2-1, the full variable domain reads DTGVSQNPRHKITKRGQNVTFRCDPISEHNRLYWYRQTLGQGPEFLTYFQNEAQLEKSRLLSDRFSAERPKGSFSTLEIQRTEQGDSAMYLCASSQIRLAGVNEQFFGPGTRLTVL.

The rearrangement uses TRBV6-4 and TRBJ2-7; D is unclear. This CDR3 spans 16 amino acids. Trimming pared 2 bases from V and 3 bases from J, leaving 17 bases between. The germline V gene has CDR1 MRHNA and CDR2 SNTAGT. The CDR3 bases are TGTGCCAGCAGTGACCGTCATAGGCGGCAGTTCTACGAGCAGTACTTC. It yields the protein CASSDRHRRQFYEQYF.

The DNA of the CDR3 is TGTGCCAGCAGTTTAACCCGACAGTGGGGCAATCAGCCCCAGCATTTT. Translated: CASSLTRQWGNQPQHF. This rearrangement joins TRBV27 to TRBJ1-5; D perhaps matches TRBD1 (5 bases). This CDR3 spans 16 amino acids. Trimming cost V 2 bases and J 2 bases, with 13 bases left between them. Germline CDR1 is MNHEY and CDR2 is SMNVEV (reference sequence).

The V gene is TRBV5-1, the J gene TRBJ2-7, with D perhaps matching TRBD1 (6 bases). CDR3 length equals 14 residues. The germline V gene has CDR1 SGHRS and CDR2 YFSETQ. Trimming shortened V by 0 bases and J by 2 bases, and 9 bases separated the two germline ends. The CDR3 sequence is CASSLDQGTYEQYF. The DNA for the CDR3 is TGCGCCAGCAGCTTGGACCAGGGGACCTACGAGCAGTACTTC.

The chain recombines TRBV27 with TRBJ2-2; either TRBD1 or TRBD2 may supply D (7 bases each). The germline CDR1 and CDR2 sequences are MNHEY and SMNVEV (reference sequence). The CDR3 spans 16 residues. V was trimmed by 5 bases and J by 1 base, leaving 14 bases between them. This chain's CDR3 is CASSPPGGGNTGELFF. CDR3 bases: TGTGCCAGCAGTCCCCCAGGGGGGGGGAACACCGGGGAGCTGTTTTTT.

The chain carries TRBV5-1 and TRBJ1-2; 12 bases are a match to TRBD1. The CDR3 spans 16 residues. Per the germline V gene, CDR1 is SGHRS and CDR2 is YFSETQ. V gave up 4 bases and J gave up 8 bases; unmatched junction bases: 12. CDR3 sequence: CASSTQPGQGAEGYTF. In DNA, the CDR3 is TGCGCCAGCAGCACCCAACCGGGACAGGGGGCGGAAGGCTACACCTTC.

J is TRBJ1-4 and V is TRBV6-5; D perhaps matches TRBD1 (6 bases). Germline V CDR1 and CDR2: MNHEY, SVGAGI. This CDR3 is 14 amino acids long. Trimming pared 6 bases from V and 8 bases from J, leaving 16 bases between. CDR3 residues: CASRETGGTEKLFF. The CDR3 bases are TGTGCCAGCAGGGAGACAGGAGGTACCGAAAAACTGTTTTTT.

V usage is TRBV2 and J usage is TRBJ1-5, with 7 bases identical to TRBD1. This CDR3 contains 15 residues. The V gene end was trimmed by 6 bases and the J gene end by 5 bases; junction bases not matched to a gene: 10. Germline-derived CDR1 and CDR2 are SNHLY and FYNNEI. The CDR3 nucleotides are TGTGCCAGCAGCTACGACAGGGCGGGGTATCAGCCCCAGCATTTT. It translates to CASSYDRAGYQPQHF.

CDR3 coding DNA: TGTGCCAGCAGCTTGGGAAGGGTAGACAATGAGCAGTTCTTC. Its protein product is CASSLGRVDNEQFF. The chain carries TRBV5-4 and TRBJ2-1, with D hard to call. CDR3 size: 14 residues. Between the trimmed V and J ends, which lost 0 bases and 5 bases, there was a span of 9 bases. The germline gives CDR1 SGHNT, CDR2 YYREEE (reference sequence).